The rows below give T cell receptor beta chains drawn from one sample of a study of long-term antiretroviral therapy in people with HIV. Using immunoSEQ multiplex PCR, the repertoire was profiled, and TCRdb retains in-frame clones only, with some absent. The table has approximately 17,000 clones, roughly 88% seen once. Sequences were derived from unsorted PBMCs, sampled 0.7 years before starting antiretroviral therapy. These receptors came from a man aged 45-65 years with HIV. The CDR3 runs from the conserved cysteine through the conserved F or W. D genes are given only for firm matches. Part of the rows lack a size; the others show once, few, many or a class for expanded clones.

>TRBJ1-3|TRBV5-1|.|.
CASSTQGLPGNTIYF
TGCGCCAGCAGCACCCAGGGGCTCCCTGGAAACACCATATATTTT
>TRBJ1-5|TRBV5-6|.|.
CASSSRRVLDNQPQHF
TGTGCCAGCAGCTCGAGGCGCGTGCTAGACAATCAGCCCCAGCATTTT
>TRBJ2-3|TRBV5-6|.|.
CASSFSLGLDTQYF
TGTGCCAGCAGCTTTAGCCTAGGTCTGGATACGCAGTATTTT
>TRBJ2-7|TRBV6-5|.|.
CASSYSWGVQYF
TGTGCCAGCAGTTACAGCTGGGGAGTGCAGTACTTC
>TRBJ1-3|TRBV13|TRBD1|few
CATRDRVFSGNTIYF
TGTGCCACCCGGGACAGGGTTTTTTCTGGAAACACCATATATTTT
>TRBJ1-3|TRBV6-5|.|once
CASSPPGRENTIYF
TGTGCCAGCAGCCCACCCGGGCGGGAAAACACCATATATTTT
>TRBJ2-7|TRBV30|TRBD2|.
CAWSGGGQQYF
TGTGCCTGGAGTGGCGGGGGTCAACAGTACTTC
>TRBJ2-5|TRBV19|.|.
CASSVRETQYF
TGTGCCAGTAGTGTAAGAGAGACCCAGTACTTC
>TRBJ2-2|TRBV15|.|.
CATSRIRGPGELFF
TGTGCCACCAGCAGAATCCGGGGCCCCGGGGAGCTGTTTTTT
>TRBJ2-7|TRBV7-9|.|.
CASSLVWGLSSYEQYF
TGTGCCAGCAGCTTAGTGTGGGGACTCAGCTCCTACGAGCAGTACTTC
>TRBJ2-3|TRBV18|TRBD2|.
CASSQVAGTDTQYF
TGTGCCAGCTCACAGGTAGCGGGAACAGATACGCAGTATTTT
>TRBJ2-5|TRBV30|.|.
CAWSVFGGETQYF
TGTGCCTGGAGTGTATTCGGTGGAGAGACCCAGTACTTC
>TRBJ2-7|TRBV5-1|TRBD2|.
CASSSVLAGRYEQYF
TGCGCCAGCAGCTCAGTACTAGCGGGCCGCTACGAGCAGTACTTC
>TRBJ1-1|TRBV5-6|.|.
CASSLAGVGAEAFF
TGTGCCAGCAGCTTGGCAGGGGTGGGGGCTGAAGCTTTCTTT
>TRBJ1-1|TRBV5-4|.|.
CASSPGLSGNTEAFF
TGTGCCAGCAGCCCAGGCCTATCGGGGAACACTGAAGCTTTCTTT
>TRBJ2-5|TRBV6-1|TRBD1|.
CASTPTGQETQYF
TGTGCCAGCACCCCGACAGGGCAAGAGACCCAGTACTTC
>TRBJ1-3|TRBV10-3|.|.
CAIEQGYSGNTIYF
TGTGCCATCGAACAGGGTTATTCTGGAAACACCATATATTTT
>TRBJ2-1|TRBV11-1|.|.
CASSLGHLDYNEQFF
TGTGCCAGCAGCTTAGGACACTTAGACTACAATGAGCAGTTCTTC
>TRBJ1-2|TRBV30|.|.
CAWNREYGYTF
TGTGCCTGGAACAGGGAGTATGGCTACACCTTC
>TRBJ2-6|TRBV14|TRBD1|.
CASSQGTGGPSGANVLTF
TGTGCCAGCAGCCAAGGGACAGGGGGCCCCTCGGGGGCCAACGTCCTGACTTTC
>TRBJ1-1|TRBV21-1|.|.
CASSKGEDTEAFF
TGTGCCAGCAGCAAGGGGGAGGACACTGAAGCTTTCTTT
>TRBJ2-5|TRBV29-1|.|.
CSVEGAIQTQYF
TGCAGCGTTGAAGGAGCTATCCAGACCCAGTACTTC
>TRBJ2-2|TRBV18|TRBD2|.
CASSQRLAELFF
TGTGCCAGCTCACAGAGACTAGCCGAGCTGTTTTTT
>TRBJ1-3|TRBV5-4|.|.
CASSLETEGNTIYF
TGTGCCAGCAGCTTGGAGACAGAAGGAAACACCATATATTTT
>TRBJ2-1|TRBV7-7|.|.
CASSPLSGSPSGEQFF
TGTGCTAGCAGCCCTCTATCCGGGTCCCCCTCGGGTGAGCAGTTCTTC
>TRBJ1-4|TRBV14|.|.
CASSQTGILNEKLFF
TGTGCCAGCAGCCAAACAGGGATTCTAAATGAAAAACTGTTTTTT
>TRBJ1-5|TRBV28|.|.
CASSLPRANNQPQHF
TGTGCCAGCAGTTTACCCCGGGCGAACAATCAGCCCCAGCATTTT
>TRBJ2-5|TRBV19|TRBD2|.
CASSLPQLAGVEETQYF
TGTGCCAGTAGTCTCCCTCAACTAGCGGGGGTGGAAGAGACCCAGTACTTC